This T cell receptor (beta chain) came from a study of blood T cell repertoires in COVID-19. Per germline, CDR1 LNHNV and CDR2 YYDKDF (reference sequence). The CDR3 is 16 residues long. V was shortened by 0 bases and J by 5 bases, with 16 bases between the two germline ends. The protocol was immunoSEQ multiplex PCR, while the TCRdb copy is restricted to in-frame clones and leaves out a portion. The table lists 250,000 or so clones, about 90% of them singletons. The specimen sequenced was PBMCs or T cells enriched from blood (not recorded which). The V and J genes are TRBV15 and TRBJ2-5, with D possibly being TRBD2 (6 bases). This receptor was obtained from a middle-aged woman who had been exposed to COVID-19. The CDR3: CATSRDINVAGETQYF. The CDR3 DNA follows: TGTGCCACCAGCAGAGACATAAATGTGGCGGGGGAGACCCAGTACTTC.